The clone carrying this T cell receptor beta chain was detected a few times. The sample comes from a study of blood T cell repertoires in COVID-19. Study background: Sources were T cells, B-cell-depleted T cells, or PBMCs; the material itself was cDNA or gDNA.

The CDR3 totals 14 residues. The V gene's germline CDR1 is MNHEY and CDR2 SVGEGT. V shed 4 bases and J shed 1 base, with 10 bases lying between them. TCRdb's copy holds only in-frame clones and misses some; the assay was immunoSEQ multiplex PCR. The profile shows fewer than 350,000 clones, around 85% of them singletons. The receptor's source is a woman in her forties or fifties who had recovered from COVID-19. This chain uses TRBV6-2 or TRBV6-3 with TRBJ1-1; tentatively, D is TRBD1 (6 bases). Sample: PBMCs or T cells enriched from blood (not recorded which). The CDR3 sequence: CASSLWTANTEAFF. CDR3 coding DNA: TGTGCCAGCAGTTTGTGGACAGCGAACACTGAAGCTTTCTTT.